This T cell receptor (beta chain) was sequenced in a study of tumor-infiltrating lymphocytes in localized non-small cell lung cancer. Study at large: The cohort mixed smokers and never-smokers, several histologies, and some post-neoadjuvant-chemotherapy samples.

This CDR3 region has 16 residues. Germline V gene lookup returns CDR1 SGDLS and CDR2 YYNGEE. The germline V and J ends were trimmed by 0 bases and 5 bases, with 17 bases remaining between them. Only in-frame clones appear in the TCRdb table, and some are missing; sequencing was by immunoSEQ multiplex PCR. The table lists around 18,000 clones, 45% to 50% of them singletons, with less than 20% in the top ten. Only one count was recorded for this clone. Its cognate antigen is unknown. Study observations and caveats: T-cell fraction did not differ between immunotypes IM1 and IM2.

This clonotype originated in a human donor with non-small cell lung cancer. The chain carries TRBV9 and TRBJ2-5; D may correspond to TRBD1 or TRBD2 (7 bases each). Sequences were obtained from lung tumor tissue. In DNA, the CDR3 is TGTGCCAGCAGCGTAGCTCAGGGGGGGGCCAGGGAGACCCAGTACTTC. This codes for CASSVAQGGARETQYF.